These 9 T cell receptor beta chains came from one sample sequenced in a study of glioma-infiltrating T cells (dated by TCRdb to about 2016). Sequencing used an Illumina MiSeq. The iRepertoire nested amplicon-rescue multiplex PCR (arm-PCR) platform was used to amplify TCR alpha and beta CDR3 regions from RNA. TCRdb handled the public reads itself, with Q25 trimming in fastp and clone calling in MiXCR, and kept productive beta chains. When rows share a CDR3 protein, they turn into one entry using the most common DNA and genes. The sample data list under 200,000 distinct CDR3 sequences, and under 55% of these were observed just once. The ten biggest clones cover about 5.2% of the sample. Input material: glioma tissue, nonneoplastic brain tissue, or PBMCs (not recorded which). These receptors were taken from a human donor with low-grade glioma or glioblastoma, undergoing nonglioma brain surgery, or in good health (not recorded which).

The table lists this clonotype with a few counts. The V gene is TRBV7-9, the J gene TRBJ2-5; D tentatively reads TRBD1 or TRBD2 (5 bases each). The V gene's germline CDR1 is SEHNR and CDR2 FQNEAQ (reference sequence). Trimming pared 5 bases from V and 2 bases from J, leaving 18 bases between. The CDR3 extends over 16 amino acids. CDR3 loop: CASSIYLGTVQETQYF. Written as DNA, the CDR3 is TGTGCCAGCAGCATATACTTGGGGACGGTGCAAGAGACCCAGTACTTC.

This clonotype has at least ten counts. The chain links TRBV4-1 to TRBJ1-2; D is perhaps TRBD1 (5 bases). Trimming cost V 1 base and J 9 bases, with 9 bases left between them. Germline V CDR1 and CDR2: MGHRA, YSYEKL. The CDR3 has 12 residues. Here the CDR3 reads CASSQALGRYTF. DNA for the CDR3: TGCGCCAGCAGCCAAGCGCTGGGACGCTACACCTTC.

The chain has TRBV4-1 and TRBJ1-1; D may be TRBD1 (5 bases). Deletions cut 1 base from V and 3 bases from J, with 12 bases between. The germline gives CDR1 MGHRA, CDR2 YSYEKL. CDR3 length: 15 residues. CDR3 nucleotide sequence: TGCGCCAGCAGCCAAGTGGGGACGACGGACACTGAAGCTTTCTTT. The encoded protein is CASSQVGTTDTEAFF.

The V gene is TRBV20-1, the J gene TRBJ2-3; possible D gene TRBD2, 5 bases. With 2 bases removed from V and 1 base from J, the gap between germline ends came to 16 bases. The germline gives CDR1 DFQATT, CDR2 SNEGSKA (reference sequence). The CDR3 sequence is 16 residues long. As DNA, the CDR3 is TGCAGTGCTAGACATCTCGTGGGGAGCGGCACAGATACGCAGTATTTT. Residues: CSARHLVGSGTDTQYF.

A remark on this clonotype: This may arise from a read error, as a much more abundant clone is one base away. V is TRBV2 and J is TRBJ2-3; no clear D. The CDR3 totals 13 residues. V shed 7 bases and J shed 1 base, with 9 bases lying between them. CDR1 and CDR2 (germline): SNHLY, FYNNEI. The CDR3 loop reads CASKTTRTDTQYF. In nucleotides, the CDR3 is TGTGCCAGCAAAACGACACGCACAGATACGCAGTATTTT. The complete variable domain, with remaining parts taken from reference TRBV2 and TRBJ2-3, reads EPEVTQTPSHQVTQMGQEVILRCVPISNHLYFYWYRQILGQKVEFLVSFYNNEISEKSEIFDDQFSVERPDGSNFTLKIRSTKLEDSAMYFCASKTTRTDTQYFGPGTRLTVL.

By share, this clonotype counts as medium-sized. V and J are TRBV20-1 and TRBJ2-1; D gene uncertain. This CDR3 comprises 13 residues. V lost 3 bases and J 0 bases, leaving 6 bases between the germline ends. CDR1 and CDR2 from the germline V gene are DFQATT and SNEGSKA (reference sequence). This chain's CDR3 is CSASRSSYNEQFF. In nucleotides, the CDR3 is TGCAGTGCTAGCCGAAGCTCCTACAATGAGCAGTTCTTC.

Many counts were recorded for this clonotype. V and J are TRBV3-1 and TRBJ1-5; possible D gene TRBD1, 5 bases. This CDR3 comprises 14 residues. The V end lost 4 bases, the J end lost 1 base, and 8 bases lay between the germline ends. Looked up from germline, CDR1 is LGHDT and CDR2 is YNNKEL (reference sequence). The CDR3 loop reads CASSRGGSNQPQHF. CDR3 in DNA: TGTGCCAGCAGCCGGGGGGGGAGCAATCAGCCCCAGCATTTT.

On this clonotype itself: A much larger clone differs from this one at a single base, so this may be a read error. V and J are TRBV2 and TRBJ2-7; D is perhaps TRBD1 or TRBD2 (6 bases each). CDR3 length: 16 residues. Trimming pared 8 bases from V and 1 base from J, leaving 21 bases between. Germline V lookup: CDR1 SNHLY, CDR2 FYNNEI. In DNA form, the CDR3 reads TGTGCCAGCCGCACCAGGAGGGGGAGTGTGTCCTACGAGCAGTACTTC. This codes for CASRTRRGSVSYEQYF.

V gene TRBV24-1 combines with J gene TRBJ2-7, with D unresolved. Germline loops: CDR1 KGHDR, CDR2 SFDVKD. The CDR3 consists of 14 residues. Deletions cut 9 bases from V and 2 bases from J, with 16 bases between. For the CDR3, the DNA is TGTGCCACCCCAGGCCCAGCCGAACCCTACGAGCAGTACTTC. As protein: CATPGPAEPYEQYF.